These T cell receptor beta chains were read from a single sample in a study of blood T cell repertoires in COVID-19. Sequenced by immunoSEQ multiplex PCR; TCRdb stores in-frame clones only, minus some. The table includes under 350,000 clones, approximately 83% detected once. Sequenced: PBMCs or T cells enriched from blood (not recorded which). Receptor source: a woman in her thirties or forties with acute COVID-19. CDR3s include the opening cysteine and the closing phenylalanine or tryptophan. A D gene is named only where the DNA matches it firmly. Part of the rows lack a size; the others show once, few, many or a class for expanded clones.

V gene,J gene,clone size,D gene,CDR3 protein,CDR3 DNA
TRBV6-5,TRBJ2-6,-,TRBD1,CASEGAVGANVLTF,TGTGCCAGCGAGGGGGCTGTGGGGGCCAACGTCCTGACTTTC
TRBV7-2,TRBJ2-7,-,-,CASSLVSLASYEQYF,TGTGCCAGCAGCTTAGTGTCGTTAGCGAGCTACGAGCAGTACTTC
TRBV7-3,TRBJ2-5,-,-,CASSLTNQETQYF,TGTGCCAGCAGCTTAACCAACCAAGAGACCCAGTACTTC
TRBV6-5,TRBJ1-2,-,-,CASSPDTFNNYGYTF,TGTGCCAGCAGTCCCGACACCTTCAATAACTATGGCTACACCTTC
TRBV28,TRBJ1-5,few,-,CASNPVGGNQPQHF,TGTGCCAGCAACCCAGTAGGAGGGAATCAGCCCCAGCATTTT
TRBV28,TRBJ1-6,-,TRBD1,CASSLQPGQQNSPLHF,TGTGCCAGCAGTTTACAACCGGGACAGCAAAATTCACCCCTCCACTTT
TRBV7-8,TRBJ2-7,-,-,CASSLIPSPVGSSKLYEQYF,TGTGCCAGCAGCTTAATTCCTTCCCCCGTAGGTAGCTCCAAACTCTACGAGCAGTACTTC
TRBV11-3,TRBJ2-3,-,TRBD2,CASSLSLTAGRADTQYF,TGTGCCAGCAGCTTAAGTCTGACAGCGGGGAGGGCAGATACGCAGTATTTT
TRBV12-5,TRBJ1-5,-,-,CASGFGAHQPQHF,TGTGCTAGTGGTTTTGGGGCCCATCAGCCCCAGCATTTT
TRBV4-3,TRBJ1-6,-,TRBD1,CASSQQTGKVNSPLHF,TGCGCCAGCAGCCAACAGACAGGGAAAGTTAATTCACCCCTCCACTTT
TRBV4-3,TRBJ1-2,-,-,CASSQDRDGSYGYTF,TGCGCCAGCAGCCAAGACAGGGATGGAAGCTATGGCTACACCTTC
TRBV21-1,TRBJ2-2,-,-,CASRPGQGTGELFF,TGTGCCAGCAGACCGGGACAGGGGACGGGGGAGCTGTTTTTT
TRBV7-2,TRBJ2-1,-,-,CASSLRGVGNEQFF,TGTGCCAGCAGCTTAAGAGGAGTGGGCAATGAGCAGTTCTTC
TRBV27,TRBJ2-1,once,-,CASYNRDWDNEQFF,TGTGCCAGCTACAACCGGGACTGGGATAATGAGCAGTTCTTC
TRBV4-2,TRBJ1-2,-,-,CASSPRVGPGNYGYTF,TGTGCCAGCAGCCCGCGGGTAGGACCTGGGAACTATGGCTACACCTTC
TRBV27,TRBJ2-7,-,TRBD1,CASSQTGVRQYF,TGTGCCAGCAGTCAGACAGGGGTTAGGCAGTACTTC
TRBV7-9,TRBJ1-4,-,TRBD1,CASSSEGTAIEKLFF,TGTGCCAGCAGCTCCGAGGGGACAGCCATTGAAAAACTGTTTTTT
TRBV5-5,TRBJ2-2,-,TRBD1,CASSWGQGGTGELFF,TGTGCCAGCAGCTGGGGACAGGGGGGCACCGGGGAGCTGTTTTTT
TRBV29-1,TRBJ1-2,-,-,CSVGQIDGYTF,TGCAGCGTTGGGCAGATCGATGGCTACACCTTC
TRBV5-1,TRBJ1-4,few,TRBD1,CASSPGTGGNEKLFF,TGCGCCAGCAGCCCCGGGACAGGCGGGAATGAAAAACTGTTTTTT
TRBV30,TRBJ1-1,-,-,CAWSVQGNTEAFF,TGTGCCTGGAGTGTACAGGGGAACACTGAAGCTTTCTTT
TRBV29-1,TRBJ2-1,-,-,CSALFRRNTPRNEQFF,TGCAGCGCCCTCTTTAGGCGGAACACCCCTCGGAATGAGCAGTTCTTC
TRBV6-2/TRBV6-3,TRBJ2-5,-,TRBD1,CASSWTGETQYF,TGTGCCAGCAGTTGGACAGGGGAGACCCAGTACTTC
TRBV4-1,TRBJ2-1,-,TRBD2,CASSPLAASYNEQFF,TGCGCCAGCAGCCCCCTAGCGGCGTCCTACAATGAGCAGTTCTTC
TRBV6-5,TRBJ1-2,-,TRBD1,CASRHTGVVNYGYTF,TGTGCCAGCAGGCACACAGGGGTTGTTAACTATGGCTACACCTTC
TRBV27,TRBJ1-1,-,-,CASRNTGLNTEAFF,TGTGCCAGCAGGAACACAGGGTTGAACACTGAAGCTTTCTTT
TRBV3-1/TRBV3-2,TRBJ1-2,-,-,CASSQDWRGSNYGYTF,TGTGCCAGCAGCCAAGATTGGCGGGGGAGCAACTATGGCTACACCTTC
TRBV6-5,TRBJ1-1,-,-,CASSYTGGEAFF,TGTGCCAGCAGTTACACAGGCGGTGAAGCTTTCTTT
TRBV27,TRBJ1-2,-,-,CASSLSGQGLRYGYTF,TGTGCCAGCAGTTTATCTGGGCAGGGCCTACGCTATGGCTACACCTTC
TRBV2,TRBJ2-7,-,-,CASERTTDEQYF,TGTGCCAGCGAGAGGACTACGGACGAGCAGTACTTC
TRBV10-3,TRBJ1-3,-,TRBD1,CAISGGTGVNSGNTIYF,TGTGCCATCAGTGGGGGTACAGGGGTAAATTCTGGAAACACCATATATTTT
TRBV5-5,TRBJ2-7,-,-,CASSLAGGFEQYF,TGTGCCAGCAGCTTGGCCGGAGGGTTCGAGCAGTACTTC
TRBV4-3,TRBJ1-2,-,TRBD1,CASSHAGQGYRYGYTF,TGCGCCAGCAGCCATGCCGGACAGGGTTATCGCTATGGCTACACCTTC
TRBV7-2,TRBJ2-7,few,-,CASSTSGVSYEQYF,TGTGCCAGCAGCACTTCGGGGGTCTCCTACGAGCAGTACTTC
TRBV5-1,TRBJ1-3,-,-,CASSQGVPSGNTIYF,TGCGCCAGCAGTCAAGGGGTCCCCTCTGGAAACACCATATATTTT
TRBV9,TRBJ2-2,-,TRBD1,CASSRGQGATGELFF,TGTGCCAGCAGCCGGGGACAGGGGGCTACCGGGGAGCTGTTTTTT
TRBV29-1,TRBJ2-3,-,TRBD1,CSVPGTGGRTDTQYF,TGCAGCGTCCCGGGGACAGGGGGCCGAACAGATACGCAGTATTTT
TRBV6-2/TRBV6-3,TRBJ2-5,-,-,CASSSGRGHETQYF,TGTGCCAGCAGTTCAGGCAGGGGTCACGAGACCCAGTACTTC
TRBV24-1,TRBJ2-3,-,-,CATSPGWADTQYF,TGTGCCACCAGTCCAGGGTGGGCAGATACGCAGTATTTT
TRBV21-1,TRBJ1-1,-,-,CASPGGVCTEAFF,TGTGCCAGCCCAGGGGGAGTGTGCACTGAAGCTTTCTTT
TRBV25-1,TRBJ2-7,-,-,CASSEGGAVTYEQYF,TGTGCCAGCAGTGAAGGGGGGGCCGTAACCTACGAGCAGTACTTC
TRBV9,TRBJ2-1,-,TRBD2,CASSPRWREGGDEQFF,TGTGCCAGCAGCCCCCGTTGGCGGGAGGGTGGCGATGAGCAGTTCTTC
TRBV7-9,TRBJ2-7,-,TRBD1,CASSLRQGAGYEQYF,TGTGCCAGCAGCTTACGGCAGGGGGCCGGCTACGAGCAGTACTTC
TRBV3-1/TRBV3-2,TRBJ2-7,-,-,CASSQDLTGGSYEQYF,TGTGCCAGCAGCCAAGATCTTACCGGGGGTTCCTACGAGCAGTACTTC
TRBV18,TRBJ2-4,-,-,CASTPSRGSNIQYF,TGTGCCAGCACACCTAGCAGGGGTTCTAACATTCAGTACTTC
TRBV9,TRBJ2-1,-,-,CASSLRRGNTGSSYNEQFF,TGTGCCAGCAGCCTCCGCAGAGGGAATACAGGGAGCTCCTACAATGAGCAGTTCTTC
TRBV3-1/TRBV3-2,TRBJ1-1,-,TRBD1,CASSQDEKGGLTEAFF,TGTGCCAGCAGCCAAGATGAGAAAGGGGGCCTCACTGAAGCTTTCTTT
TRBV3-1/TRBV3-2,TRBJ2-2,-,-,CASSQDSYTGELFF,TGTGCCAGCAGCCAGGACAGCTACACCGGGGAGCTGTTTTTT
TRBV28,TRBJ2-2,-,-,CASSFLGRGNTGELFF,TGTGCCAGCAGTTTTTTGGGGCGCGGTAACACCGGGGAGCTGTTTTTT
TRBV29-1,TRBJ1-1,-,-,CSVEGLDPEAFF,TGCAGCGTTGAAGGACTAGATCCTGAAGCTTTCTTT
TRBV27,TRBJ2-1,-,TRBD2,CASSLYPLAGGNEQFF,TGTGCCAGCAGTTTATACCCACTAGCGGGAGGCAATGAGCAGTTCTTC